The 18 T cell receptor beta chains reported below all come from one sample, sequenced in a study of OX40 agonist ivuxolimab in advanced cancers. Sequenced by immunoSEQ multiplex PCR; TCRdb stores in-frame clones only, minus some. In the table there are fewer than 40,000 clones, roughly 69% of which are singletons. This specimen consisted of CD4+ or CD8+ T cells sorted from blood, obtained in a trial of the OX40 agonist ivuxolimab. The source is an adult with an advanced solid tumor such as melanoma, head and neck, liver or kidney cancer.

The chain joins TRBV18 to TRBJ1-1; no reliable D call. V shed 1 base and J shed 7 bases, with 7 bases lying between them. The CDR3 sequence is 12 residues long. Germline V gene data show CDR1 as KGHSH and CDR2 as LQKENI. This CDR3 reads CASSPRGGEAFF. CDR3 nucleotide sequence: TGTGCCAGCTCACCACGGGGAGGTGAAGCTTTCTTT.

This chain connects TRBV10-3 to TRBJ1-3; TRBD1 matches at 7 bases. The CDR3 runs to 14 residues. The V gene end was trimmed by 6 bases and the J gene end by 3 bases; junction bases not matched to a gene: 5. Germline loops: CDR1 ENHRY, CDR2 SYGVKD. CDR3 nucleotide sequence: TGTGCCATCAGACCAGGGACAGATGGAAACACCATATATTTT. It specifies CAIRPGTDGNTIYF.

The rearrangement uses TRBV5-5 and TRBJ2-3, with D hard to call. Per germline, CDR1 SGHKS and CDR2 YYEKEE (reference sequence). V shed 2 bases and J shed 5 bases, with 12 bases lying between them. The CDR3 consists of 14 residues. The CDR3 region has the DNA TGTGCCAGCAGCTTTCAACGGGCGGAAGATACGCAGTATTTT. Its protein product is CASSFQRAEDTQYF.

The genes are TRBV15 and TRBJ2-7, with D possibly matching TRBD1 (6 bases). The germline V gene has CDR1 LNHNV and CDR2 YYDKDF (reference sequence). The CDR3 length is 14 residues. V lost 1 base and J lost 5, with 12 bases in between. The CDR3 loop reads CATSRGPGEHEQYF. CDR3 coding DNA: TGTGCCACCAGCAGAGGCCCAGGGGAACACGAGCAGTACTTC.

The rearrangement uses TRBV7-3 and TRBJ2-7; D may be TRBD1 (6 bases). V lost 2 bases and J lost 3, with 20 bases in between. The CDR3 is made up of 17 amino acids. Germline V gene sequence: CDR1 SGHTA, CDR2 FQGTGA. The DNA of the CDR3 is TGTGCCAGCAGCTTAGGGGGCCAGGGTGGGCCCCTCTACGAGCAGTACGTC. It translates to CASSLGGQGGPLYEQYV.

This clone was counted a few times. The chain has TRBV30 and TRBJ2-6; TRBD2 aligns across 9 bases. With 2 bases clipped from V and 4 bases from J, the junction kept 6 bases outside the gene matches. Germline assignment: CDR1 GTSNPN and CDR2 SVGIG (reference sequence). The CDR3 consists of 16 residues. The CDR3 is CAWSPAGGLGANVLTF. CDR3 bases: TGTGCCTGGAGTCCCGCGGGGGGGCTCGGGGCCAACGTCCTGACTTTC.

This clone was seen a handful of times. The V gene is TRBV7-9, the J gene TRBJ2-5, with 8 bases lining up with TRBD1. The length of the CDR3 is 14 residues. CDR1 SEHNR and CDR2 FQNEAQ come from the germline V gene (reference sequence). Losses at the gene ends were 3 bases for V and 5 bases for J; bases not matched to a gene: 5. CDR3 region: CASSFYRDRETQYF. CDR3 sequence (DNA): TGTGCCAGCAGCTTTTACCGGGACAGGGAGACCCAGTACTTC.

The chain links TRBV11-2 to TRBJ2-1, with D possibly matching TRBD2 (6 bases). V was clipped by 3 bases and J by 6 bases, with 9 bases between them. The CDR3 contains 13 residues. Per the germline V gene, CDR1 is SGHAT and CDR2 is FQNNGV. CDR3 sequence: CASSFLGSNEQFF. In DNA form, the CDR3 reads TGTGCCAGCAGCTTCCTCGGGAGCAATGAGCAGTTCTTC.

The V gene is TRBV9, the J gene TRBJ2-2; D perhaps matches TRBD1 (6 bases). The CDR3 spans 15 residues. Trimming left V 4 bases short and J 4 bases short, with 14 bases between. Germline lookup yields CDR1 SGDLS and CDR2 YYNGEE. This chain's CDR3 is CASSNRGGTTGELFF. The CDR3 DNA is TGTGCCAGCAGCAACCGAGGGGGTACCACCGGGGAGCTGTTTTTT.

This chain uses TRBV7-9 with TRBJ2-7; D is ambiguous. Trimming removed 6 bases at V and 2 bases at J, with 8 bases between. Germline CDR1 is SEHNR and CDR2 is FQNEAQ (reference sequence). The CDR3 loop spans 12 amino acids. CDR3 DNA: TGTGCCAGCAGTTACGCGACCTACGAGCAGTACTTC. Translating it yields CASSYATYEQYF.

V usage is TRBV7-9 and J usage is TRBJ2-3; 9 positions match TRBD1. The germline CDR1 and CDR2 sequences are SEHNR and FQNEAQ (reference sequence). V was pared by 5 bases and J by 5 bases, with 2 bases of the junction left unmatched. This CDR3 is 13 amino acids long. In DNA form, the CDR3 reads TGTGCCAGCAGCGGGACAGGGATAGATACGCAGTATTTT. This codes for CASSGTGIDTQYF.

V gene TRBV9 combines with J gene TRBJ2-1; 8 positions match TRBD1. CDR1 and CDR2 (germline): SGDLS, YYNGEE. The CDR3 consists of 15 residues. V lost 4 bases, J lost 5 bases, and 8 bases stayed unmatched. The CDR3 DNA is TGTGCCAGCAGCCGCGACAGGGGTCGCAACAATGAGCAGTTCTTC. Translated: CASSRDRGRNNEQFF.

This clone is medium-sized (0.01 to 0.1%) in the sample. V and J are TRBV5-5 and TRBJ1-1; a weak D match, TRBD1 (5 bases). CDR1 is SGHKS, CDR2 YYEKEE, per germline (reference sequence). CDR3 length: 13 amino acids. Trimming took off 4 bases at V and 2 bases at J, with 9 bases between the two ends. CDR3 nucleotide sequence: TGTGCCAGCAGCCATGGGGGAAACACTGAAGCTTTCTTT. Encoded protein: CASSHGGNTEAFF.

DNA for the CDR3: TGTGCCAGCAACAATGCCGGGACAGGGGGCGCGCGGGCCAAAAACATTCAGTACTTC. Its protein is CASNNAGTGGARAKNIQYF. The rearrangement joins TRBV19 to TRBJ2-4; TRBD1 matches 12 bases. The germline V gene encodes CDR1 LNHDA and CDR2 SQIVND (reference sequence). The junction had 16 bases not matched to a gene; V was cut back by 9 bases and J by 1 base. The CDR3 extends over 19 amino acids.

The CDR3 DNA sequence: TGTGCCAGCAGCTCGGCCCTGAACACTGAAGCTTTCTTT. This encodes CASSSALNTEAFF. V usage is TRBV7-7 and J usage is TRBJ1-1, with D unresolved. V gave up 4 bases and J gave up 0 bases, with 6 bases separating them. The CDR3 totals 13 residues. The germline gives CDR1 SSHAT, CDR2 FNYEAQ (reference sequence).

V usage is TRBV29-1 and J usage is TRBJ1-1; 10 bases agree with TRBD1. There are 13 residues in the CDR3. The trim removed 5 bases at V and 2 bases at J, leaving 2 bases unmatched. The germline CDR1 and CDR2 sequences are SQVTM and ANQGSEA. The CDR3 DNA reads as TGCAGCGTTCGACAGGGGGCAAACACTGAAGCTTTCTTT. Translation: CSVRQGANTEAFF.

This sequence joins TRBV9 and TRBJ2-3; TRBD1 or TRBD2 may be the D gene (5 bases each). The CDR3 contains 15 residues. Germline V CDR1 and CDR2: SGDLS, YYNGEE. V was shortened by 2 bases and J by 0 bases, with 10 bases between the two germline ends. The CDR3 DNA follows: TGTGCCAGCAGCGTTGGGGGAATGAGCACAGATACGCAGTATTTT. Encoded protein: CASSVGGMSTDTQYF.

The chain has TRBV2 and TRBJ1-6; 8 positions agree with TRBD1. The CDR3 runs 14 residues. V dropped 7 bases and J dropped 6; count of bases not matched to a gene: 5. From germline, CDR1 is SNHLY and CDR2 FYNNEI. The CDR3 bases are TGTGCCAGCAAACAGGGGGTTCCTAATTCACCCCTCCACTTT. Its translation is CASKQGVPNSPLHF.